The 13 T cell receptor beta chains below all came from one sample that was sequenced in a study of blood T cell repertoires in COVID-19 (TCRdb year 2020). Libraries were prepared through the immunoSEQ multiplex PCR assay. As stored in TCRdb, this immuneACCESS dataset retains in-frame rearrangements with V and J assigned. A fraction of the clones does not appear; measured against another copy, unresolved V genes explain less than half of the discrepancy, and the remainder lacks a known reason. The sample has about 110,000 clones on record, roughly 70% of them singletons. Less than 2% of the sample is in the top ten clones. The sequenced sample was peripheral blood. These receptors all stem from a woman between 35 and 50 years old with acute or convalescent COVID-19.

V gene TRBV20-1 combines with J gene TRBJ2-1, with D perhaps matching TRBD1 (6 bases). Per germline, CDR1 DFQATT and CDR2 SNEGSKA (reference sequence). The CDR3 is 11 amino acids. V was clipped by 7 bases and J by 6 bases, with 10 bases between them. CDR3 sequence: CSVQGRNEQFF. The CDR3 nucleotides are TGCAGTGTCCAGGGGCGCAATGAGCAGTTCTTC.

This sequence joins TRBV6-2 or TRBV6-3 and TRBJ2-7; 8 bases agree with TRBD1. CDR1 MNHEY and CDR2 SVGEGT come from the germline V gene. V was clipped by 5 bases and J by 1 base; unmatched bases: 4. The CDR3 has 14 residues. For the CDR3, the DNA is TGTGCCAGCAGTGGGACAGGAGTTTCCTACGAGCAGTACTTC. Protein sequence: CASSGTGVSYEQYF.

This clone was seen only once. This sequence joins TRBV7-9 and TRBJ2-1, with 9 bases lining up with TRBD2. The CDR3 extends over 16 amino acids. CDR1 is SEHNR, CDR2 FQNEAQ, per germline (reference sequence). V lost 7 bases, J lost 3 bases, and 10 bases stayed unmatched. The CDR3 is CASTQAAGGLYNEQFF. In nucleotides, the CDR3 is TGTGCCAGCACCCAAGCAGCGGGGGGCCTCTACAATGAGCAGTTCTTC.

The count of this clone is one. J is TRBJ2-2 and V is TRBV28; 8 nucleotides match TRBD2. This CDR3 spans 16 amino acids. Trimming removed 2 bases from V and 3 bases from J; junction bases left unmatched: 5. The V gene's germline CDR1 is MDHEN and CDR2 SYDVKM. CDR3 DNA sequence: TGTGCCAGCAGTTTACCCGGGGGGGCCGACACCGGGGAGCTGTTTTTT. Translated, it gives CASSLPGGADTGELFF.

V and J are TRBV6-5 and TRBJ1-6; D is perhaps TRBD1 (5 bases). Germline CDR1 reads MNHEY; CDR2 reads SVGAGI. The length of the CDR3 is 13 residues. The germline V and J ends were trimmed by 7 bases and 8 bases, with 12 bases remaining between them. The CDR3, as DNA: TGTGCCAGCACCAGGGTAAATGATTCACCCCTCCACTTT. This codes for CASTRVNDSPLHF.

The V gene is TRBV9, the J gene TRBJ2-3; D is unresolved. Germline CDR1 and CDR2: SGDLS and YYNGEE. The germline V and J ends were trimmed by 0 bases and 4 bases, with 9 bases remaining between them. The CDR3 is made up of 14 amino acids. The CDR3 coding sequence is TGTGCCAGCAGCGTAGCTTTTGGAGCAGATACGCAGTATTTT. Its translation is CASSVAFGADTQYF.

The chain combines TRBV5-4 with TRBJ1-1, with a possible D match to TRBD1 (5 bases). Trimming took off 3 bases at V and 1 base at J, with 10 bases between the two ends. This CDR3 is built from 14 residues. CDR1 SGHNT and CDR2 YYREEE come from the germline V gene (reference sequence). CDR3: CASSSWGGNTEAFF. The CDR3 DNA follows: TGTGCCAGCAGCTCATGGGGGGGGAACACTGAAGCTTTCTTT.

This clone has just one count. The V call is TRBV7-9, the J call TRBJ2-7; tentatively, D is TRBD2 (5 bases). The CDR3 extends over 14 amino acids. V was cut by 5 bases and J by 0 bases, with 11 bases left in between. The germline V gene has CDR1 SEHNR and CDR2 FQNEAQ (reference sequence). The chain's CDR3 is CASSEGGSSYEQYF. The DNA of the CDR3 is TGTGCCAGCAGCGAAGGTGGGAGCTCCTACGAGCAGTACTTC.

V usage is TRBV10-3 and J usage is TRBJ2-7; 11 bases are a match to TRBD1. The CDR3 contains 16 residues. CDR1 is ENHRY, CDR2 SYGVKD, per germline. V gave up 8 bases and J gave up 1 base; unmatched junction bases: 10. The CDR3 DNA reads TGTGCCATCTCGACGATGGGGACAGGGGGGTCCTACGAGCAGTACTTC. Residues: CAISTMGTGGSYEQYF.

The CDR3 nucleotides are TGTGCCAGCAGCTCACCGGGACAAGGAGTACTAAATGGCTACACCTTC. Residues: CASSSPGQGVLNGYTF. V and J are TRBV11-2 and TRBJ1-2, with a weak D call TRBD1 (6 bases). The CDR3 is 16 amino acids. The germline V gene has CDR1 SGHAT and CDR2 FQNNGV. V lost 4 bases and J lost 6, with 21 bases in between.

The rearrangement uses TRBV7-2 and TRBJ2-2; 7 nucleotides match TRBD1. Unmatched junction bases numbered 8, after V lost 5 bases and J lost 2 bases. CDR3 size: 16 residues. Germline V CDR1 and CDR2: SGHTA, FQGNSA. The CDR3 DNA sequence: TGTGCCAGCAGCGATTCCGGGACAGATAACACCGGGGAGCTGTTTTTT. Amino acid sequence: CASSDSGTDNTGELFF.

This chain joins TRBV6-4 and TRBJ1-5, with 8 bases identical to TRBD1. This CDR3 is 15 amino acids long. CDR1 and CDR2 from the germline V gene are MRHNA and SNTAGT. The V segment lost 3 bases and the J segment 7 bases; nucleotides outside the gene matches: 8. CDR3 nucleotides: TGTGCCAGCAGTGAACAGGGGGGTTTAAGACAGCCCCAGCATTTT. Its translation is CASSEQGGLRQPQHF.

By share, this clone counts as medium-sized. The rearrangement links TRBV6-5 to TRBJ2-6; tentatively, D is TRBD1 (6 bases). Trimming left V 6 bases short and J 0 bases short, with 9 bases between. Germline CDR1 and CDR2: MNHEY and SVGAGI. The CDR3 loop spans 15 amino acids. The DNA for the CDR3 is TGTGCCAGCAGCAAGGACAGCTCTGGGGCCAACGTCCTGACTTTC. Amino acid sequence: CASSKDSSGANVLTF.